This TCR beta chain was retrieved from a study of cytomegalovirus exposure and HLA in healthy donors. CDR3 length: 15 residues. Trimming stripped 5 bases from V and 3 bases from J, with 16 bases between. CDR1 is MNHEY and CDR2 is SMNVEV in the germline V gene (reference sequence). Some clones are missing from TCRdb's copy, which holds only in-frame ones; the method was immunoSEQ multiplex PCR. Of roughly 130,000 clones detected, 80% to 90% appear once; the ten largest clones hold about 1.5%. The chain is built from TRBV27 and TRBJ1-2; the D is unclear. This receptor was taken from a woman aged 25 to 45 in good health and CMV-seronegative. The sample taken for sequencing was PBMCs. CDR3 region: CASSLTPGTYYGYTF. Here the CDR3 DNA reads TGTGCCAGCAGTCTCACACCGGGAACCTACTATGGCTACACCTTC.